These 30 T cell receptor beta chains were all obtained from the same sample, sequenced in a study of blood T cell repertoires in COVID-19. This table comes from immunoSEQ multiplex PCR, and its TCRdb copy is limited to in-frame clones, with some not included. The sample holds 250,000 to 300,000 clones, more than 70% seen once. Material for sequencing was peripheral blood. These receptors all stem from a woman younger than 45 with COVID-19, enrolled during active disease.

The chain links TRBV5-5 to TRBJ2-7; TRBD1 matches 10 bases. J gave up 1 base and V 3 bases, and 4 bases lay outside the gene matches. The CDR3 covers 15 residues. The germline CDR1 and CDR2 sequences are SGHKS and YYEKEE (reference sequence). The CDR3 reads CASSSRDRGSYEQYF. The CDR3 DNA follows: TGTGCCAGCAGCTCTCGGGACAGGGGATCCTACGAGCAGTACTTC.

This clone came up once. This rearrangement joins TRBV4-3 to TRBJ2-7, with TRBD2 identical over 15 bases. The junction had 5 bases not matched to a gene; V was cut back by 4 bases and J by 1 base. The CDR3 contains 17 residues. Germline V gene data show CDR1 as LGHNA and CDR2 as YSLEER. This chain's CDR3 is CASSPGLAGGPSYEQYF. Written as DNA, the CDR3 is TGCGCCAGCAGCCCGGGACTAGCGGGAGGACCTTCCTACGAGCAGTACTTC.

Regarding this clone: This CDR3 is also generated by other DNA sequences in the sample. This chain joins TRBV6-5 and TRBJ1-1, with D possibly matching TRBD1 (5 bases). The germline V gene encodes CDR1 MNHEY and CDR2 SVGAGI. Trimming pared 3 bases from V and 4 bases from J, leaving 9 bases between. This CDR3 spans 13 amino acids. The CDR3 nucleotides read TGTGCCAGCAGTTATTTGGGGGGCACTGAAGCTTTCTTT. This encodes CASSYLGGTEAFF.

This rearrangement joins TRBV2 to TRBJ2-1; a weak D match, TRBD2 (5 bases). V was clipped by 2 bases and J by 0 bases, with 14 bases between them. The CDR3 totals 17 residues. The germline V gene has CDR1 SNHLY and CDR2 FYNNEI. DNA for the CDR3: TGTGCCAGCAGTGAACCGACCCCGCGGGCCTCCTACAATGAGCAGTTCTTC. Amino acids: CASSEPTPRASYNEQFF.

The genes are TRBV6-5 and TRBJ1-2; D call uncertain. The germline V gene encodes CDR1 MNHEY and CDR2 SVGAGI. Trimming left V 2 bases short and J 0 bases short, with 10 bases between. The CDR3 sequence is 15 residues long. CDR3 in DNA: TGTGCCAGCAGTTACAGGCAGAGCGCTAACTATGGCTACACCTTC. Protein: CASSYRQSANYGYTF.

This clone showed up just once. The J gene is TRBJ2-7, the V gene TRBV6-6; TRBD2 might be the D (6 bases). V shed 6 bases and J shed 7 bases, with 13 bases lying between them. The length of the CDR3 is 12 residues. The germline V gene has CDR1 MNHNY and CDR2 SVGAGI (reference sequence). The CDR3 loop reads CASSLAGREQYF. CDR3 coding DNA: TGTGCCAGCAGCCTCGCGGGACGAGAGCAGTACTTC.

V gene TRBV4-1 combines with J gene TRBJ2-3; 7 bases are a match to TRBD2. Germline CDR1 and CDR2: MGHRA and YSYEKL. With V trimmed by 3 bases and J by 0 bases, 6 bases remained unmatched. The CDR3 consists of 16 residues. The CDR3 reads CASSHPDGRSTDTQYF. CDR3 nucleotide sequence: TGCGCCAGCAGCCATCCCGACGGGAGGAGCACAGATACGCAGTATTTT.

The rearrangement links TRBV28 to TRBJ1-4; D gene uncertain. CDR1 and CDR2 (germline): MDHEN, SYDVKM. V shed 5 bases and J shed 3 bases, with 13 bases lying between them. CDR3 length: 15 residues. The CDR3 here is CASSRPGTANEKLFF. In DNA form, the CDR3 reads TGTGCCAGCAGTCGACCCGGCACAGCTAATGAAAAACTGTTTTTT.

This sequence joins TRBV20-1 and TRBJ1-5; the D is unclear. Germline V gene lookup returns CDR1 DFQATT and CDR2 SNEGSKA (reference sequence). The CDR3 sequence is 12 residues long. V gave up 3 bases and J gave up 7 bases, with 10 bases separating them. The CDR3 spells CSASGGSQPQHF. The CDR3 coding sequence is TGCAGTGCTAGTGGAGGTAGCCAGCCCCAGCATTTT.

The J gene is TRBJ1-3, the V gene TRBV28; D remains unclear. Trimming pared 2 bases from V and 0 bases from J, leaving 14 bases between. This CDR3 is built from 17 residues. Germline-derived CDR1 and CDR2 are MDHEN and SYDVKM. CDR3 sequence: CASSLQGRARSGNTIYF. The CDR3 bases are TGTGCCAGCAGTTTACAAGGGAGGGCGCGCTCTGGAAACACCATATATTTT.

V and J are TRBV28 and TRBJ1-5, with a tentative D call TRBD1 (5 bases). The CDR3 has 12 amino acids. Trimming took 10 bases from V and 5 from J, leaving 12 bases between them. Germline CDR1 and CDR2: MDHEN and SYDVKM. The CDR3 protein is CATQGGYQPQHF. The CDR3 DNA reads TGTGCCACGCAGGGTGGCTATCAGCCCCAGCATTTT.

The V gene is TRBV7-6, the J gene TRBJ2-7; the match to TRBD2 covers 9 bases. Unmatched junction bases numbered 10, after V lost 5 bases and J lost 2 bases. Germline loops: CDR1 SGHVS, CDR2 FNYEAQ. The CDR3 runs to 16 residues. The CDR3 sequence is CASSLRGASGTYEQYF. For the CDR3, the DNA is TGTGCCAGCAGCCTGCGGGGGGCTAGCGGGACCTACGAGCAGTACTTC.

This chain joins TRBV6-5 and TRBJ2-5, with a tentative D call TRBD1 (6 bases). Germline V gives CDR1 MNHEY, CDR2 SVGAGI. This CDR3 has 16 amino acids. V lost 0 bases to trimming and J lost 5 bases, with 16 bases between them. DNA for the CDR3: TGTGCCAGCAGTTACTCGATTAACAGGGTCTCGGAGACCCAGTACTTC. Its translation is CASSYSINRVSETQYF.

The J gene is TRBJ1-6, the V gene TRBV4-3, with unresolved D. CDR3 length: 18 residues. The V end lost 0 bases, the J end lost 0 bases, and 12 bases lay between the germline ends. The germline gives CDR1 LGHNA, CDR2 YSLEER. DNA of the CDR3: TGCGCCAGCAGCCAAGAAAGCGTCGGAAGCTCCTATAATTCACCCCTCCACTTT. Translated, it gives CASSQESVGSSYNSPLHF.

The genes are TRBV28 and TRBJ2-3; D is possibly TRBD2 (6 bases). Trimming shortened V by 5 bases and J by 0 bases, and 15 bases separated the two germline ends. CDR1 MDHEN and CDR2 SYDVKM come from the germline V gene. The CDR3 extends over 16 amino acids. CDR3 sequence: CASSPSGVSSTDTQYF. The CDR3 DNA is TGTGCCAGCAGTCCCTCGGGAGTCTCTAGCACAGATACGCAGTATTTT.

V usage is TRBV12-3 or TRBV12-4 and J usage is TRBJ2-2; D uncertain. CDR3 size: 12 residues. Trimming cost V 8 bases and J 5 bases, with 9 bases left between them. The CDR3 DNA sequence: TGTGCCAGCGAAAGAGCAACCGGGGAGCTGTTTTTT. This encodes CASERATGELFF.

This clone has more than one count but fewer than ten. The chain combines TRBV28 with TRBJ1-1, with 10 bases matching TRBD1. The trim removed 6 bases at V and 3 bases at J, leaving 4 bases unmatched. Germline values: CDR1 MDHEN, CDR2 SYDVKM. This CDR3 has 14 residues. CDR3 region: CASRTGGRYTEAFF. The CDR3 DNA reads as TGTGCCAGCAGGACAGGGGGCAGATACACTGAAGCTTTCTTT.

The chain recombines TRBV6-2 or TRBV6-3 with TRBJ2-7; 12 bases are shared with TRBD2. The CDR3 loop spans 15 amino acids. The trim removed 5 bases at V and 4 bases at J, leaving 6 bases unmatched. The germline V gene has CDR1 MNHEY and CDR2 SVGEGT. CDR3 nucleotides: TGTGCCAGCAGTCCCAAACTAGCGGGAGGTTACGAGCAGTACTTC. This translates into CASSPKLAGGYEQYF.

This clone was detected only a few times. V is TRBV2 and J is TRBJ2-1; possible D gene TRBD2, 6 bases. V lost 6 bases to trimming and J lost 5 bases, with 17 bases between them. Germline assignment: CDR1 SNHLY and CDR2 FYNNEI. This CDR3 has 15 residues. The CDR3 region has the DNA TGTGCCAGCAGCCACCGGTCAGGGAGGAACAATGAGCAGTTCTTC. This encodes CASSHRSGRNNEQFF. The variable domain in full, completed from reference TRBV2 and TRBJ2-1, reads EPEVTQTPSHQVTQMGQEVILRCVPISNHLYFYWYRQILGQKVEFLVSFYNNEISEKSEIFDDQFSVERPDGSNFTLKIRSTKLEDSAMYFCASSHRSGRNNEQFFGPGTRLTVL.

This chain uses TRBV28 with TRBJ1-5; no clear D gene. Germline V gene sequence: CDR1 MDHEN, CDR2 SYDVKM. V dropped 5 bases and J dropped 0 bases, with 23 bases sitting between them. This CDR3 has 19 residues. In DNA form, the CDR3 reads TGTGCCAGCAGTCCCTCTCTCCTCCGGCGGATATATAGCAATCAGCCCCAGCATTTT. Translated: CASSPSLLRRIYSNQPQHF.

This clone showed up just a few times. The chain employs TRBV29-1 and TRBJ2-7; 15 bases match TRBD2. Germline values: CDR1 SQVTM, CDR2 ANQGSEA. The length of the CDR3 is 16 residues. Trimming cost V 6 bases and J 5 bases; bases outside gene matches: 11. The CDR3 sequence is CSVRTSGRAQLDEQYF. The CDR3 region has the DNA TGCAGCGTCCGGACTAGCGGGAGGGCCCAGTTGGACGAGCAGTACTTC.

This chain links TRBV24-1 with TRBJ2-5, with 7 bases matching TRBD1. The germline CDR1 and CDR2 sequences are KGHDR and SFDVKD. Trimming cost V 3 bases and J 4 bases; bases outside gene matches: 7. The CDR3 loop spans 15 amino acids. This chain's CDR3 is CATSDPMTGRETQYF. For the CDR3, the DNA is TGTGCCACCAGTGATCCAATGACAGGGCGAGAGACCCAGTACTTC.

The rearrangement uses TRBV30 and TRBJ1-5; a possible D gene is TRBD1 (6 bases). Germline lookup yields CDR1 GTSNPN and CDR2 SVGIG (reference sequence). The CDR3 spans 12 residues. The V end lost 6 bases, the J end lost 5 bases, and 11 bases lay between the germline ends. As DNA, the CDR3 is TGTGCCTGTGACAGGAGAGATCAGCCCCAGCATTTT. Encoded protein: CACDRRDQPQHF.

The CDR3 DNA sequence: TGCGCCAGCAGCCAGGACATCGGGTCCTACGAGCAGTACTTC. The encoded protein is CASSQDIGSYEQYF. The chain carries TRBV4-3 and TRBJ2-7; maybe TRBD1 (5 bases). Germline V gene lookup returns CDR1 LGHNA and CDR2 YSLEER. V lost 3 bases, J lost 1 base, and 10 bases lay in between. The length of the CDR3 is 14 residues.

The V gene is TRBV19, the J gene TRBJ2-1; 7 bases map to TRBD1. The CDR3 runs 15 residues. Per the germline V gene, CDR1 is LNHDA and CDR2 is SQIVND (reference sequence). V dropped 3 bases and J dropped 7; count of bases not matched to a gene: 9. CDR3 sequence: CASSMSGGSGNEQFF. The CDR3 region has the DNA TGTGCCAGTAGTATGTCAGGGGGTTCGGGAAATGAGCAGTTCTTC.

The gene calls are TRBV11-3 and TRBJ2-1; 9 bases are a match to TRBD1. Germline CDR1 reads SGHNT; CDR2 reads YENEEA. Losses at the gene ends were 5 bases for V and 4 bases for J; bases not matched to a gene: 6. This CDR3 has 15 amino acids. The CDR3 protein is CASSRTGVPYNEQFF. CDR3 nucleotide sequence: TGTGCCAGCAGCCGGACAGGGGTGCCGTACAATGAGCAGTTCTTC.

The gene calls are TRBV27 and TRBJ1-5; the D is unclear. The CDR3 spans 14 residues. Trimming took 1 base from V and 4 from J, leaving 8 bases between them. Germline lookup yields CDR1 MNHEY and CDR2 SMNVEV (reference sequence). CDR3 coding DNA: TGTGCCAGCAGTTTATGGGCGGGGAATCAGCCCCAGCATTTT. Protein product: CASSLWAGNQPQHF.

The chain has TRBV6-5 and TRBJ1-6; 7 nucleotides agree with TRBD1. CDR1 is MNHEY and CDR2 is SVGAGI in the germline V gene. The CDR3 consists of 14 residues. Losses at the gene ends were 5 bases for V and 9 bases for J; bases not matched to a gene: 7. The CDR3 spells CASSPLRQGSPLHF. The CDR3, as DNA: TGTGCCAGCAGTCCCCTCCGACAGGGTTCACCCCTCCACTTT.

V gene TRBV28 combines with J gene TRBJ2-3; unclear D gene. Trimming stripped 7 bases from V and 0 bases from J, with 14 bases between. The germline CDR1 and CDR2 sequences are MDHEN and SYDVKM. The CDR3 has 15 residues. The DNA of the CDR3 is TGTGCCAGCAATCCCTGGTACTCTAGCACAGATACGCAGTATTTT. This translates into CASNPWYSSTDTQYF. The entire variable domain, with the rest obtained from reference TRBV28 and TRBJ2-3, is as follows: DVKVTQSSRYLVKRTGEKVFLECVQDMDHENMFWYRQDPGLGLRLIYFSYDVKMKEKGDIPEGYSVSREKKERFSLILESASTNQTSMYLCASNPWYSSTDTQYFGPGTRLTVL.

The chain's CDR3 is CASSQFTSGGPLNEQFF. CDR3 coding DNA: TGTGCCAGCAGCCAGTTTACTAGCGGGGGGCCTCTTAATGAGCAGTTCTTC. The chain employs TRBV14 and TRBJ2-1, with 12 bases that match TRBD2. J gave up 7 bases and V 3 bases, and 10 bases lay outside the gene matches. This CDR3 contains 17 residues. Germline CDR1 reads SGHDN; CDR2 reads FVKESK.